This TCR delta chain was sequenced for a study of fetal and pediatric gammadelta thymocytes (dated by TCRdb to the early 2020s). With regard to the full study: The bulk gammadelta thymocyte repertoires combined previously published and newly generated, unpublished data and were used to strengthen a single-cell study of gammadelta thymocyte development. In total, the bulk gammadelta thymocyte repertoire set covered ten or so subjects, made up of 7 pediatric thymus donors and 3 fetal thymus donors. Bulk gammadelta thymocyte repertoires combined previously published data (refs 27,28) with unpublished data. Bulk TCR repertoire data were added to increase subject numbers and strengthen the CDR3 publicity analysis.

In Singapore, elective pregnancy terminations performed for socio-psychological reasons at about 14 to 22 weeks estimated gestational age were the source of the fetal thymuses. All fetuses were assessed as structurally normal by ultrasound before termination and by gross morphological examination after termination. Staining of thymocytes was performed with Zombie NIR viability dye and with antibodies against CD3 (UCHT1), TCRgammadelta (11F2), TCRVgamma9 (IMMU360) and TCRVdelta2 (IMMU389). Bulk TRD and TRG CDR3 repertoires were generated separately from sorted Vgamma9Vdelta2 and nonVgamma9Vdelta2 gammadelta thymocytes of human fetal and pediatric thymuses. Thymic cell suspensions were made from fetal and post-natal thymuses as previously described. Cells that were CD3+ gammadeltaTCR+ Vgamma9+ Vdelta2+ were sorted as Vgamma9Vdelta2 thymocytes. Cell sorting was done on a FACS Aria III cell sorter (BD Biosciences).

Broader findings and caveats from the paper: Compared with post-natal repertoires, fetal gammadelta thymocyte repertoires had previously been reported to be enriched for TRDV2, TRGV8 and TRGV9 usage, low N additions and public CDR3s.

TCRdb records Illumina MiSeq as the sequencer. In the original analysis: For publicity analysis, the Vgamma9Vdelta2 and nonVgamma9Vdelta2 bulk CDR3 files were merged for each subject into one combined repertoire per subject. Using base R and dplyr, each CDR3 amino acid sequence was checked across 9 single-cell datasets and about ten bulk repertoires to give a publicity score ranging from 0 to 19. Identical DNA sequences were merged into single rows after TCRdb reprocessed the public reads with CATT. The V and J calls were determined by TCRdb, not by the authors. The sample profile shows 500 to 600 delta-chain clones; less than 30% of them were found once. Approximately 24% of the sample lies in the top ten. As encoded in the germline V gene, CDR1 is GEAIGNYY while CDR2 is EKD. From cysteine to phenylalanine, the CDR3 is 17 amino acids long. Left in the record is the CDR3 DNA by itself, 51 bases read in frame from the first base.

Comment on this clone: What this receptor recognizes is not known. The TCRdb record carries a much larger clone's protein, which differs from this DNA's translation at residue 3; a read error is the likely cause, and the protein listed here is the DNA translation.

The chain is encoded by TRDV2 joined to TRDJ1; TRDD3 aligns with 13 central bases. No J segment appears in TCRdb, so it was assigned here by matching the sequence to germline. The receptor comes from a human fetus. Material for sequencing was Vgamma9Vdelta2 gamma-delta T cells from the thymus. In the paper's terms, the cell subset or site label means: sorted CD3+gammadeltaTCR+Vgamma9+Vdelta2+ thymocytes. CDR3 loop: CARDSAPTGGYADKLIF. The bases read TGTGCCCGTGACTCTGCCCCTACTGGGGGATACGCCGATAAACTCATCTTT.